The 27 T cell receptor beta chains given below trace back to one sample, sequenced in a study of technical replicates of blood from a handful of donors. The method was immunoSEQ multiplex PCR; TCRdb's version includes in-frame clones alone and lacks a portion of them. The sample shows tens of thousands of clones, about 96% of them seen only once. The sample consisted of T cells isolated from PBMCs. Source of these receptors: a human donor in good health.

The V gene is TRBV2, the J gene TRBJ2-3, with D possibly TRBD2 on 6 matching bases. The CDR3 is made up of 15 amino acids. Germline V gene lookup returns CDR1 SNHLY and CDR2 FYNNEI. V lost 1 base, J lost 2 bases, and 10 bases lay in between. CDR3 bases: TGTGCCAGCAGTGAAGGACTAGACCACACAGATACGCAGTATTTT. This gives the protein CASSEGLDHTDTQYF.

In this sample, this clone turned up once. The J gene is TRBJ2-5, the V gene TRBV7-9; D gene ambiguous. Germline-derived CDR1 and CDR2 are SEHNR and FQNEAQ (reference sequence). V was trimmed by 1 base and J by 1 base, leaving 7 bases between them. This CDR3 comprises 14 residues. Here the CDR3 reads CASSLGDTQETQYF. CDR3 nucleotides: TGTGCCAGCAGCTTAGGAGACACCCAAGAGACCCAGTACTTC.

This chain uses TRBV5-1 with TRBJ1-1; perhaps TRBD1 as D (5 bases). V dropped 0 bases and J dropped 0 bases, with 15 bases sitting between them. The CDR3 is 17 amino acids. CDR1 is SGHRS, CDR2 YFSETQ, per germline. For the CDR3, the DNA is TGCGCCAGCAGCTTGGAACGGTTGACAGAAATGAACACTGAAGCTTTCTTT. Amino acid sequence: CASSLERLTEMNTEAFF. The full variable domain, its missing parts supplied by reference TRBV5-1 and TRBJ1-1, is KAGVTQTPRYLIKTRGQQVTLSCSPISGHRSVSWYQQTPGQGLQFLFEYFSETQRNKGNFPGRFSGRQFSNSRSEMNVSTLELGDSALYLCASSLERLTEMNTEAFFGQGTRLTVV.

The genes are TRBV7-9 and TRBJ1-6; unclear D gene. The CDR3 consists of 13 residues. The germline CDR1 and CDR2 sequences are SEHNR and FQNEAQ (reference sequence). With 5 bases removed from V and 10 bases from J, the gap between germline ends came to 12 bases. This chain's CDR3 is CASSALAGSPLHF. CDR3 nucleotide sequence: TGTGCCAGCAGCGCCCTAGCCGGGTCACCCCTCCACTTT.

V and J are TRBV18 and TRBJ2-7; 13 bases match TRBD2. From germline, CDR1 is KGHSH and CDR2 LQKENI. CDR3 length: 15 amino acids. V trimming: 3 bases; J trimming: 2 bases; junction bases outside the gene matches: 1. The CDR3 region has the DNA TGTGCCAGCTCACCCGGGACTAGCGGGACCTACGAGCAGTACTTC. Translated: CASSPGTSGTYEQYF.

The CDR3: CASSLIRGDTQYF. The CDR3 DNA reads TGCGCCAGCAGCTTGATCAGGGGAGATACGCAGTATTTT. The chain is built from TRBV5-1 and TRBJ2-3, with D possibly being TRBD1 (6 bases). The V end was cut by 1 base, the J end by 5 bases, with 8 bases between. The CDR3 runs to 13 residues. From germline, CDR1 is SGHRS and CDR2 YFSETQ.

This chain uses TRBV7-3 with TRBJ2-5, with D unresolved. From germline, CDR1 is SGHTA and CDR2 FQGTGA. The ends were cut back, 1 base at V and 4 bases at J, with 7 bases in the middle. CDR3 size: 13 residues. The CDR3 DNA follows: TGTGCCAGCAGCTTAATAGTTGGAGAGACCCAGTACTTC. Amino acids: CASSLIVGETQYF.

The chain employs TRBV2 and TRBJ2-2, with D tentatively TRBD1 (6 bases). The CDR3 extends over 14 amino acids. Germline V gene lookup returns CDR1 SNHLY and CDR2 FYNNEI. The ends were cut back, 6 bases at V and 8 bases at J, with 16 bases in the middle. The CDR3 coding sequence is TGTGCCAGCAGGGGAAGGACAGATTGGGGGGAGCTGTTTTTT. This sequence encodes CASRGRTDWGELFF. Full variable domain (rest looked up from reference TRBV2 and TRBJ2-2): EPEVTQTPSHQVTQMGQEVILRCVPISNHLYFYWYRQILGQKVEFLVSFYNNEISEKSEIFDDQFSVERPDGSNFTLKIRSTKLEDSAMYFCASRGRTDWGELFFGEGSRLTVL.

This clone appeared a few times. The rearrangement uses TRBV18 and TRBJ1-2; maybe TRBD1 (5 bases). The CDR3 length is 15 residues. The germline V and J ends were trimmed by 2 bases and 1 base, with 11 bases remaining between them. Germline CDR1 reads KGHSH; CDR2 reads LQKENI. The CDR3 loop reads CASSPTLDSNYGYTF. Here the CDR3 DNA reads TGTGCCAGCTCACCAACTCTTGACAGTAACTATGGCTACACCTTC.

The chain recombines TRBV25-1 with TRBJ2-2; 7 bases map to TRBD2. Germline values: CDR1 MGHDK, CDR2 SYGVNS. After removal of 2 bases from V and 2 bases from J, the junction contained 5 bases not matched to a gene. The CDR3 covers 16 residues. The chain's CDR3 is CASSETASGNTGELFF. The CDR3 DNA reads as TGTGCCAGCAGTGAAACCGCTAGCGGAAACACCGGGGAGCTGTTTTTT. The whole variable domain, filled in from reference TRBV25-1 and TRBJ2-2, reads EADIYQTPRYLVIGTGKKITLECSQTMGHDKMYWYQQDPGMELHLIHYSYGVNSTEKGDLSSESTVSRIRTEHFPLTLESARPSHTSQYLCASSETASGNTGELFFGEGSRLTVL.

The chain uses TRBV6-5 and TRBJ2-3; 8 bases line up with TRBD2. Germline loops: CDR1 MNHEY, CDR2 SVGAGI. Trimming removed 6 bases from V and 7 bases from J; junction bases left unmatched: 9. The CDR3 sequence is 14 residues long. This CDR3 is CASRQGRGENTQYF. In DNA form, the CDR3 reads TGTGCCAGCAGGCAGGGGCGGGGGGAAAATACGCAGTATTTT.

V is TRBV6-5 and J is TRBJ1-2; D is unresolved. Trimming took off 6 bases at V and 8 bases at J, with 16 bases between the two ends. CDR3 length: 13 amino acids. Germline V gene sequence: CDR1 MNHEY, CDR2 SVGAGI. The chain's CDR3 is CASSRGEPGGYTF. Written as DNA, the CDR3 is TGTGCCAGCAGCCGCGGGGAGCCTGGAGGCTACACCTTC.

The chain links TRBV5-1 to TRBJ2-7, with D possibly TRBD1 on 6 matching bases. CDR1 and CDR2 (germline): SGHRS, YFSETQ. The CDR3 consists of 14 residues. Trimming cost V 0 bases and J 1 base, with 8 bases left between them. The CDR3 protein is CASSLEGGSYEQYF. The CDR3 region has the DNA TGCGCCAGCAGCTTGGAAGGGGGTTCCTACGAGCAGTACTTC.

The chain combines TRBV5-1 with TRBJ2-7, with 10 positions matching TRBD2. Trimming cost V 3 bases and J 5 bases; bases outside gene matches: 5. Germline loops: CDR1 SGHRS, CDR2 YFSETQ. The CDR3 is 14 amino acids. The CDR3 sequence: CASSSLAGVHEQYF. The CDR3 region has the DNA TGCGCCAGCAGCTCCCTAGCGGGAGTCCACGAGCAGTACTTC. Full variable domain (missing parts from reference TRBV5-1 and TRBJ2-7): KAGVTQTPRYLIKTRGQQVTLSCSPISGHRSVSWYQQTPGQGLQFLFEYFSETQRNKGNFPGRFSGRQFSNSRSEMNVSTLELGDSALYLCASSSLAGVHEQYFGPGTRLTVT.

The gene calls are TRBV30 and TRBJ1-2, with D hard to call. This CDR3 is 12 amino acids long. Germline lookup yields CDR1 GTSNPN and CDR2 SVGIG (reference sequence). V was cut by 4 bases and J by 3 bases, with 9 bases left in between. CDR3 bases: TGTGCCTGGACCTACCGCGACTATGGCTACACCTTC. Its protein product is CAWTYRDYGYTF.

The CDR3 nucleotides read TGTGCCAGCAGGGGACAGGGGTTGGCAGATACGCAGTATTTT. Its translation is CASRGQGLADTQYF. The J gene is TRBJ2-3, the V gene TRBV2, with TRBD1 identical over 10 bases. The ends lost 6 bases at V and 4 bases at J; junction bases unmatched: 4. Germline-derived CDR1 and CDR2 are SNHLY and FYNNEI. This CDR3 has 14 residues.

The chain has TRBV13 and TRBJ2-2; D gene uncertain. V gave up 1 base and J gave up 3 bases, with 15 bases separating them. The germline CDR1 and CDR2 sequences are PRHDT and FYEKMQ (reference sequence). There are 17 residues in the CDR3. This chain's CDR3 is CASSLAPKEDYTGELFF. DNA for the CDR3: TGTGCCAGCAGCTTAGCCCCAAAAGAGGATTACACCGGGGAGCTGTTTTTT.

The chain uses TRBV30 and TRBJ2-5; D possibly corresponds to TRBD1 (5 bases). The length of the CDR3 is 15 residues. V lost 1 base and J lost 1, with 13 bases in between. Germline values: CDR1 GTSNPN, CDR2 SVGIG (reference sequence). CDR3 protein: CAWSGVRGGQETQYF. CDR3 bases: TGTGCCTGGAGTGGAGTAAGGGGCGGCCAAGAGACCCAGTACTTC.

The rearrangement links TRBV6-5 to TRBJ1-1, with D uncertain. CDR1 and CDR2 (germline): MNHEY, SVGAGI. V was cut by 6 bases and J by 3 bases, with 11 bases left in between. This CDR3 is 13 amino acids long. CDR3 bases: TGTGCCAGCAGCCCGCAGGTGGACACTGAAGCTTTCTTT. Its protein product is CASSPQVDTEAFF.

For the CDR3, the DNA is TGTGCCAGCAGCTTAGGGGGGCTTGGGTACGAGCAGTACTTC. It specifies CASSLGGLGYEQYF. V and J are TRBV7-6 and TRBJ2-7; TRBD1 might be the D (6 bases). This CDR3 is 14 amino acids long. V lost 1 base and J lost 4, with 11 bases in between. Germline values: CDR1 SGHVS, CDR2 FNYEAQ.

This chain uses TRBV7-9 with TRBJ2-1; 12 positions agree with TRBD2. CDR3 size: 16 residues. Per the germline V gene, CDR1 is SEHNR and CDR2 is FQNEAQ (reference sequence). The V gene end was trimmed by 5 bases and the J gene end by 8 bases; junction bases not matched to a gene: 10. Here the CDR3 reads CASSRLLTSGRYEQFF. The CDR3 DNA follows: TGTGCCAGCAGCCGACTACTGACTAGCGGGAGATATGAGCAGTTCTTC.

This clone has a single count. The rearrangement joins TRBV11-3 to TRBJ2-6; 8 bases are shared with TRBD1. The trim removed 4 bases at V and 0 bases at J, leaving 5 bases unmatched. Germline lookup yields CDR1 SGHNT and CDR2 YENEEA. This CDR3 comprises 17 residues. The CDR3 DNA follows: TGTGCCAGCAGCTACGGACAGGGAAGCTCTGGGGCCAACGTCCTGACTTTC. Translating gives CASSYGQGSSGANVLTF.

The genes are TRBV4-1 and TRBJ2-7, with D possibly TRBD1 on 5 matching bases. Trimming took off 4 bases at V and 3 bases at J, with 10 bases between the two ends. CDR1 and CDR2 from the germline V gene are MGHRA and YSYEKL. The CDR3 runs 13 residues. Here the CDR3 reads CASSPFRDYEQYF. The CDR3 DNA sequence: TGCGCCAGCAGCCCCTTCAGGGACTACGAGCAGTACTTC.

CDR3 coding DNA: TGTGCCTGGAGTGTCCGAAGGGGTAGGTCGGCACCCCTCCACTTT. It encodes CAWSVRRGRSAPLHF. The chain recombines TRBV30 with TRBJ1-6; TRBD1 might be the D (5 bases). This CDR3 region has 15 residues. Deletions cut 0 bases from V and 11 bases from J, with 17 bases between. From germline, CDR1 is GTSNPN and CDR2 SVGIG (reference sequence).

The chain combines TRBV5-4 with TRBJ1-1; 7 bases align to TRBD1. V lost 4 bases to trimming and J lost 1 base; unmatched junction nucleotides: 4. The germline CDR1 and CDR2 sequences are SGHNT and YYREEE (reference sequence). The CDR3 has 14 amino acids. The CDR3 DNA sequence: TGTGCCAGCAGCCGCGACAGGGAGAACACTGAAGCTTTCTTT. Its translation: CASSRDRENTEAFF.

The V call is TRBV6-5, the J call TRBJ1-5; TRBD1 is a possible D gene (6 bases). V was clipped by 4 bases and J by 6 bases, with 16 bases between them. Germline CDR1 is MNHEY and CDR2 is SVGAGI. This CDR3 spans 15 amino acids. The CDR3 DNA is TGTGCCAGCAGTTTGGGACACGGAGATGGTCAGCCCCAGCATTTT. Its protein product is CASSLGHGDGQPQHF.

The J gene is TRBJ1-2, the V gene TRBV2, with D possibly matching TRBD1 (6 bases). V dropped 8 bases and J dropped 6 bases, with 13 bases sitting between them. The CDR3 contains 12 residues. The germline CDR1 and CDR2 sequences are SNHLY and FYNNEI. CDR3 DNA sequence: TGTGCCAGCGGGTCAGGGGCGGATGGCTACACCTTC. Encoded protein: CASGSGADGYTF.